The 20 T cell receptor beta chains listed next were all sequenced from one sample in a study of T-cell reconstitution after alpha-beta-depleted transplantation in children. The TCRbeta library was prepared with unique molecular identifiers. One entry per CDR3 protein, called by TCRdb with MiXCR from the PCR reads. The sample shows around 250,000 distinct CDR3 sequences, roughly 8.2% of them seen only once. The sequences come from PBMCs, mostly from graft donor cells, collected 180 days after TCRalphabeta/CD19-depleted stem cell transplant. Source of these receptors: a male patient between 5 and 17 years old who had a stem cell transplant for acute lymphoblastic leukemia, so the T cells may come from the graft donor.

The sample holds many counts of this clonotype. The rearrangement links TRBV12-3 or TRBV12-4 to TRBJ2-1, with 14 bases identical to TRBD2. The ends lost 5 bases at V and 10 bases at J; junction bases unmatched: 7. The CDR3 consists of 15 residues. This CDR3 is CASSRTSGGFGEQFF. The CDR3 region has the DNA TGTGCCAGCAGTCGGACTAGCGGGGGGTTTGGGGAGCAGTTCTTC.

This clonotype has only a few counts. The CDR3 loop reads CASSGRGKTGELFF. In DNA form, the CDR3 reads TGTGCCAGTAGCGGGAGAGGGAAAACCGGGGAGCTGTTTTTT. V usage is TRBV19 and J usage is TRBJ2-2; tentatively, D is TRBD2 (6 bases). The CDR3 runs 14 residues. Trimming stripped 6 bases from V and 5 bases from J, with 13 bases between. Germline V gives CDR1 LNHDA, CDR2 SQIVND (reference sequence).

This clonotype was detected ten times or more. The V and J genes are TRBV9 and TRBJ2-7, with a weak D call TRBD2 (5 bases). This CDR3 is built from 15 residues. Germline CDR1 and CDR2: SGDLS and YYNGEE. V shed 4 bases and J shed 3 bases, with 17 bases lying between them. CDR3 nucleotides: TGTGCCAGCAGCCGGCGGGCCTACACCCACTACGAGCAGTACTTC. Protein sequence: CASSRRAYTHYEQYF.

In its sample, this clonotype was seen once. The V gene is TRBV12-3 or TRBV12-4, the J gene TRBJ2-1, with D perhaps TRBD2 (6 bases). V was shortened by 5 bases and J by 9 bases, with 14 bases between the two germline ends. The CDR3 covers 13 residues. Here the CDR3 reads CASSPGVAGEQFF. Here the CDR3 DNA reads TGTGCCAGCAGTCCGGGGGTGGCAGGTGAGCAGTTCTTC.

This clonotype was observed at least ten times. The chain employs TRBV4-1 and TRBJ2-1, with 11 bases aligning to TRBD2. Germline V gene sequence: CDR1 MGHRA, CDR2 YSYEKL. This CDR3 region has 15 residues. The trim removed 1 base at V and 4 bases at J, leaving 0 bases unmatched. The CDR3 DNA reads TGCGCCAGCAGCCAAGTAGCGGGAGGGTACAATGAGCAGTTCTTC. This sequence encodes CASSQVAGGYNEQFF.

This clonotype was recorded a few times. This sequence joins TRBV18 and TRBJ1-1; D is ambiguous. This CDR3 region has 13 residues. Per germline, CDR1 KGHSH and CDR2 LQKENI. Trimming took 5 bases from V and 2 from J, leaving 9 bases between them. CDR3 sequence reads: CASSSGKNTEAFF. CDR3 DNA sequence: TGTGCCAGCTCATCCGGGAAAAACACTGAAGCTTTCTTT. Using reference TRBV18 and TRBJ1-1 for the parts outside the CDR3, the full variable domain is NAGVMQNPRHLVRRRGQEARLRCSPMKGHSHVYWYRQLPEEGLKFMVYLQKENIIDESGMPKERFSAEFPKEGPSILRIQQVVRGDSAAYFCASSSGKNTEAFFGQGTRLTVV.

In its sample, this clonotype was seen many times. The chain joins TRBV12-3 or TRBV12-4 to TRBJ2-7; 7 bases map to TRBD2. V was clipped by 6 bases and J by 4 bases; unmatched bases: 6. The length of the CDR3 is 13 residues. CDR3 region: CASSLTGGYEQYF. DNA of the CDR3: TGTGCCAGCAGCCTAACGGGGGGTTACGAGCAGTACTTC.

This clonotype was seen many times. V usage is TRBV6-2 or TRBV6-3 and J usage is TRBJ2-7; TRBD2 matches at 7 bases. V trimming: 0 bases; J trimming: 6 bases; junction bases outside the gene matches: 8. This CDR3 is built from 15 residues. Germline-derived CDR1 and CDR2 are MNHEY and SVGEGT. CDR3 sequence: CASSYSGRGLSEQYF. CDR3 sequence (DNA): TGTGCCAGCAGTTACTCGGGGAGGGGATTAAGCGAGCAGTACTTC.

This clonotype has at least ten counts. The chain couples TRBV29-1 to TRBJ2-7; TRBD1 agrees at 9 bases. Per germline, CDR1 SQVTM and CDR2 ANQGSEA. V gave up 4 bases and J gave up 4 bases; unmatched junction bases: 8. The CDR3 is made up of 14 amino acids. CDR3 coding DNA: TGCAGCGTTGGGGTTCGGGGACAGGGTTACGAGCAGTACTTC. Translation gives CSVGVRGQGYEQYF.

This clonotype was observed many times. The J gene is TRBJ1-3, the V gene TRBV6-5; D not resolved. The germline CDR1 and CDR2 sequences are MNHEY and SVGAGI. CDR3 length equals 16 residues. V was trimmed by 0 bases and J by 0 bases, leaving 9 bases between them. CDR3 nucleotides: TGTGCCAGCAGTTACTCGATAAAGGTCTCTGGAAACACCATATATTTT. Translated, it gives CASSYSIKVSGNTIYF.

This clonotype was observed at least ten times. The CDR3 here is CSARWVTYEQYF. DNA for the CDR3: TGCAGTGCTAGATGGGTTACCTACGAGCAGTACTTC. This chain connects TRBV20-1 to TRBJ2-7, with D hard to call. The V end lost 2 bases, the J end lost 2 bases, and 7 bases lay between the germline ends. The germline gives CDR1 DFQATT, CDR2 SNEGSKA (reference sequence). The CDR3 is made up of 12 amino acids.

V is TRBV6-2 or TRBV6-3 and J is TRBJ2-6; 7 bases match TRBD1. Per the germline V gene, CDR1 is MNHEY and CDR2 is SVGEGT. After removal of 2 bases from V and 2 bases from J, the junction contained 9 bases not matched to a gene. The CDR3 totals 18 residues. In nucleotides, the CDR3 is TGTGCCAGCAGTTACCCGGCGACAGGGAAGGCTGGGGCCAACGTCCTGACTTTC. Translating it yields CASSYPATGKAGANVLTF.

This clonotype was picked up many times. The V gene is TRBV21-1, the J gene TRBJ2-7. TRBV21-1 is annotated as a pseudogene. CDR3 length: 11 amino acids. The CDR3 nucleotides are TGTGCCAACATATCTCCTCAAGAGCAGTACTTC. Translating gives CANISPQEQYF.

Comments on this clonotype: This may arise from a read error, as a much more abundant clone is one base away. This chain joins TRBV7-9 and TRBJ2-5, with D hard to call. CDR3 length: 15 residues. Germline loops: CDR1 SEHNR, CDR2 FQNEAQ (reference sequence). Deletions cut 2 bases from V and 3 bases from J, with 13 bases between. The CDR3 here is CASSLTRSSKETQYF. For the CDR3, the DNA is TGTGCCAGCAGCTTAACCCGGTCATCCAAAGAGACCCAGTACTTC.

Concerning this clonotype itself: A much larger clone is a single base away; this may be a read error. The gene calls are TRBV29-1 and TRBJ2-5; D may be TRBD1 (5 bases). V dropped 7 bases and J dropped 4 bases, with 13 bases sitting between them. Germline assignment: CDR1 SQVTM and CDR2 ANQGSEA. CDR3 size: 12 residues. The CDR3 here is CSASTAGETQYF. CDR3 nucleotide sequence: TGCAGCGCATCGACAGCAGGAGAGACCCAGTACTTC.

In its sample, this clonotype was seen many times. This rearrangement joins TRBV2 to TRBJ2-4, with D possibly being TRBD1 (8 bases). V was pared by 8 bases and J by 7 bases, with 15 bases between. CDR1 SNHLY and CDR2 FYNNEI come from the germline V gene. This CDR3 contains 13 residues. The CDR3 reads CASSGQGGNIQYF. As DNA, the CDR3 is TGTGCCAGCTCCGGACAGGGAGGGAACATTCAGTACTTC. The full variable domain, rest sourced from reference TRBV2 and TRBJ2-4, is EPEVTQTPSHQVTQMGQEVILRCVPISNHLYFYWYRQILGQKVEFLVSFYNNEISEKSEIFDDQFSVERPDGSNFTLKIRSTKLEDSAMYFCASSGQGGNIQYFGAGTRLSVL.

The rearrangement links TRBV11-2 to TRBJ2-7; 9 positions agree with TRBD2. Losses at the gene ends were 0 bases for V and 7 bases for J; bases not matched to a gene: 16. Looked up from germline, CDR1 is SGHAT and CDR2 is FQNNGV. The CDR3 sequence is 18 residues long. CDR3 protein: CASSLDPIGSGRPWEQYF. CDR3 coding DNA: TGTGCCAGCAGCTTAGATCCCATAGGGAGCGGGAGGCCCTGGGAGCAGTACTTC.

This clonotype has ten or more counts. The chain carries TRBV7-2 and TRBJ2-2; D ambiguous. The CDR3 is 15 residues long. V was shortened by 2 bases and J by 0 bases, with 7 bases between the two germline ends. Germline-derived CDR1 and CDR2 are SGHTA and FQGNSA. The CDR3 sequence: CASSLKAPNTGELFF. The CDR3 bases are TGTGCCAGCAGCTTAAAAGCCCCGAACACCGGGGAGCTGTTTTTT.

The table lists this clonotype with many counts. V is TRBV5-1 and J is TRBJ2-2; no firm D call. In germline, CDR1 is SGHRS, CDR2 YFSETQ. Trimming removed 4 bases from V and 2 bases from J, with 9 bases in between. The CDR3 sequence is 14 residues long. CDR3 residues: CASSLLVNTGELFF. Written as DNA, the CDR3 is TGCGCCAGCAGCCTCCTCGTTAACACCGGGGAGCTGTTTTTT.

There are many counts of this clonotype. The chain links TRBV7-9 to TRBJ2-1, with 10 bases identical to TRBD2. V lost 8 bases, J lost 5 bases, and 12 bases stayed unmatched. The CDR3 runs 16 residues. Germline lookup yields CDR1 SEHNR and CDR2 FQNEAQ (reference sequence). CDR3 bases: TGTGCCAGCCTACCACGGGCTAGCGGGAGACACAATGAGCAGTTCTTC. Amino acids: CASLPRASGRHNEQFF.